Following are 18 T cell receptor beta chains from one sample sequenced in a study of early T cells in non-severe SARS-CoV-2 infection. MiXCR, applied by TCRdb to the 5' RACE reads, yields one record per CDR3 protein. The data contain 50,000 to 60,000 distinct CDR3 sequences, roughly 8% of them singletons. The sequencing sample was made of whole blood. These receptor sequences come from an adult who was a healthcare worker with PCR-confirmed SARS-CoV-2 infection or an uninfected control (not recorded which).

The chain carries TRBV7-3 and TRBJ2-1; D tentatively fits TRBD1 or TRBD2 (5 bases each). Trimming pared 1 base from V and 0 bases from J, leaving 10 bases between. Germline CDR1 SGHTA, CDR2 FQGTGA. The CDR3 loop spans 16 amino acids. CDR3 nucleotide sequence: TGTGCCAGCAGCTTAAATCCGGGACCCTCCTACAATGAGCAGTTCTTC. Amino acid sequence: CASSLNPGPSYNEQFF.

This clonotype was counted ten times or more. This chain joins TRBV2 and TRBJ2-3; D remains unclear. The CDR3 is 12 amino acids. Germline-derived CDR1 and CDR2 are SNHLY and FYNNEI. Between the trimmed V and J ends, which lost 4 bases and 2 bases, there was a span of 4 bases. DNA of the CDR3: TGTGCCAGCAGTGCAACCACAGATACGCAGTATTTT. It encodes CASSATTDTQYF. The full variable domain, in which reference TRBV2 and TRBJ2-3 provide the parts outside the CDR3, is EPEVTQTPSHQVTQMGQEVILRCVPISNHLYFYWYRQILGQKVEFLVSFYNNEISEKSEIFDDQFSVERPDGSNFTLKIRSTKLEDSAMYFCASSATTDTQYFGPGTRLTVL.

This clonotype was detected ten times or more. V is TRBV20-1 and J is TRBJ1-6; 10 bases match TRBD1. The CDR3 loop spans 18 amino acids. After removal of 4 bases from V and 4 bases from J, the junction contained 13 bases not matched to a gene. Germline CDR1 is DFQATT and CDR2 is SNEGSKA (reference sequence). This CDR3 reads CSATPDDRGRRYNSPLHF. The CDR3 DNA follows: TGCAGTGCTACCCCGGACGACAGGGGGCGCCGGTATAATTCACCCCTCCACTTT.

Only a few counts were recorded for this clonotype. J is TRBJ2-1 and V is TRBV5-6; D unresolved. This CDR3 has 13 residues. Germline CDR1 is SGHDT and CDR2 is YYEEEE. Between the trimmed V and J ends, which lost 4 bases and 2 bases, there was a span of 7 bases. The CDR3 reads CASSGLAYNEQFF. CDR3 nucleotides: TGTGCCAGCAGCGGGCTGGCCTACAATGAGCAGTTCTTC.

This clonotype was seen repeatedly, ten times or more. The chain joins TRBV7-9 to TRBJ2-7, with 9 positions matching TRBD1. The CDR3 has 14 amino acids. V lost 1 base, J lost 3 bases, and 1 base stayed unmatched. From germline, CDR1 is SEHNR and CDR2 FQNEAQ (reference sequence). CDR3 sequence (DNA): TGTGCCAGCAGCTTAGGGGACAGGGACTACGAGCAGTACTTC. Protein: CASSLGDRDYEQYF. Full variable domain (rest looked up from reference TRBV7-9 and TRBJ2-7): DTGVSQNPRHKITKRGQNVTFRCDPISEHNRLYWYRQTLGQGPEFLTYFQNEAQLEKSRLLSDRFSAERPKGSFSTLEIQRTEQGDSAMYLCASSLGDRDYEQYFGPGTRLTVT.

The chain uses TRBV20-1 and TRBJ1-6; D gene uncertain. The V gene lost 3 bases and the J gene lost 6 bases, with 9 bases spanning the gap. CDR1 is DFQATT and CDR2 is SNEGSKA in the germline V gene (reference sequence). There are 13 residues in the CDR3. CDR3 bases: TGCAGTGCTAGGCCCCCGAGTAATTCACCCCTCCACTTT. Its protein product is CSARPPSNSPLHF.

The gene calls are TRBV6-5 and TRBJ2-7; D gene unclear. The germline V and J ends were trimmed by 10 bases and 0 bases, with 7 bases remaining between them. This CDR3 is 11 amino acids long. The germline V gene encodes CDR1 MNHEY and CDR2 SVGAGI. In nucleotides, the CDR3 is TGTGCCACCCAAGACTCCTACGAGCAGTACTTC. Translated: CATQDSYEQYF.

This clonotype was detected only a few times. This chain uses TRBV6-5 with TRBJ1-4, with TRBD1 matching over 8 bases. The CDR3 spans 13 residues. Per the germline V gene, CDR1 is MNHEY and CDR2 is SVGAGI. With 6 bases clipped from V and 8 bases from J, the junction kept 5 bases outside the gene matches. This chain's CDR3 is CASRDRVEEKLFF. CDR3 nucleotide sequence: TGTGCCAGCAGGGACAGGGTTGAAGAAAAACTGTTTTTT.

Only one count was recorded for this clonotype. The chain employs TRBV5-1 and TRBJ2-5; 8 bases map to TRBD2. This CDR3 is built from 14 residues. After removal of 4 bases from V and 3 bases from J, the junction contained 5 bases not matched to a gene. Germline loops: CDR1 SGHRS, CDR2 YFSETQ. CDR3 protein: CASSTTLAEETQYF. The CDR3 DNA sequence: TGCGCCAGCAGCACAACACTAGCGGAAGAGACCCAGTACTTC.

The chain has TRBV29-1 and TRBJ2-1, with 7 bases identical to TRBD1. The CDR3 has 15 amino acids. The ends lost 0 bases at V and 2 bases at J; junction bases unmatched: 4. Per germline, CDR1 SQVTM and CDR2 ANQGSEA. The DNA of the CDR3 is TGCAGCGTTGAAGATACCGGGACAGCCTACAATGAGCAGTTCTTC. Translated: CSVEDTGTAYNEQFF.

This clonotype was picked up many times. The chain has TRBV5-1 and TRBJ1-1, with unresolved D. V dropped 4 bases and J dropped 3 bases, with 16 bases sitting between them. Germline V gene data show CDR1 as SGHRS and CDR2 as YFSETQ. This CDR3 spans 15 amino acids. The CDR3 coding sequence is TGCGCCAGCAGCCCCCTGTCGACGGGCGACACTGAAGCTTTCTTT. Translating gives CASSPLSTGDTEAFF.

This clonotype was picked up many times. The CDR3 DNA reads as TGTGCCAGCAGCCTAAGGAGGGACAGGGTCCCAGATACGCAGTATTTT. This gives the protein CASSLRRDRVPDTQYF. V gene TRBV7-9 combines with J gene TRBJ2-3, with TRBD1 matching over 9 bases. The CDR3 runs to 16 residues. Germline V gives CDR1 SEHNR, CDR2 FQNEAQ (reference sequence). V lost 5 bases and J lost 4; bases outside the gene matches: 10.

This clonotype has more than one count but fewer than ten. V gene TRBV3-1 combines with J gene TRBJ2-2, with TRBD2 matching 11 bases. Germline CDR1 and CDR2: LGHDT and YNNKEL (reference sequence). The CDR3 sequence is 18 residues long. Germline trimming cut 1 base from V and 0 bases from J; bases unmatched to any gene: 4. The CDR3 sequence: CASSQVASGRTNTGELFF. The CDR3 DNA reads TGTGCCAGCAGCCAAGTGGCTAGCGGGAGGACGAACACCGGGGAGCTGTTTTTT.

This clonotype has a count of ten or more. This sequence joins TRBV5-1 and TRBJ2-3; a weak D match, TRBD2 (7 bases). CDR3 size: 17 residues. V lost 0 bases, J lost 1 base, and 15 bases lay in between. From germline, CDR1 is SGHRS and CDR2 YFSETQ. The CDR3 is CASSLEARGRGTDTQYF. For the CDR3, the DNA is TGCGCCAGCAGCTTGGAGGCGCGGGGGCGAGGCACAGATACGCAGTATTTT.

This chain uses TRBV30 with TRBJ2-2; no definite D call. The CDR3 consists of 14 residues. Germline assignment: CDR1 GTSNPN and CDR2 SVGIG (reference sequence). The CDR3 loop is CALKGALNTGELFF. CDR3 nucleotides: TGTGCTCTCAAAGGTGCCCTCAACACCGGGGAGCTGTTTTTT.

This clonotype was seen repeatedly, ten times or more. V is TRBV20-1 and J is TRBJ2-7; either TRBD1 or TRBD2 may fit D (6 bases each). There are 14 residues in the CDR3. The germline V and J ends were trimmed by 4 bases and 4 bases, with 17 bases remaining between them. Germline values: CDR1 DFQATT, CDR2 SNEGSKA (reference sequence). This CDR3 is CSAMAPWGAYEQYF. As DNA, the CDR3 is TGCAGTGCTATGGCCCCCTGGGGGGCATACGAGCAGTACTTC.

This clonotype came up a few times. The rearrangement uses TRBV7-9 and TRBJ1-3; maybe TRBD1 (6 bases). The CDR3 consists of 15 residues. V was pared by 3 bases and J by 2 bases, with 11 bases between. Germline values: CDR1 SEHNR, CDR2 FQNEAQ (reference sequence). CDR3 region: CASSFGQSTGNTIYF. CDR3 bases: TGTGCCAGCAGCTTCGGACAGTCGACTGGAAACACCATATATTTT.

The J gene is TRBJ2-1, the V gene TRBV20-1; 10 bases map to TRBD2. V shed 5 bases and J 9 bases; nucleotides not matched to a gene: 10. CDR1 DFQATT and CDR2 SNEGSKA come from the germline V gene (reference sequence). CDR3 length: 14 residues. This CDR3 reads CSAQSGRGGGEQFF. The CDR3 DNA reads TGCAGTGCTCAGAGCGGGAGGGGGGGCGGTGAGCAGTTCTTC.